The clone carrying this T cell receptor beta chain has just a few counts. Antigen specificity is unknown. This record belongs to a study of cytomegalovirus exposure and HLA in healthy donors. PCR amplification relied on 60 Vbeta primers (plus 13 Jbeta primers). The repertoire was sequenced with immunoSEQ multiplex PCR; TCRdb's copy has only in-frame clones and lacks some. The sample holds about 130,000 clones, just over 75% seen once. Each donor was healthy, and each was a bone marrow donor. Study-level points and caveats: Most CMV-associated TCR beta chains appeared HLA-restricted in a later analysis. In all likelihood, a cluster of highly shared sequence variants was a sequencing artifact. Most TCR sequences were uncommon, yet certain public TCRs appeared in many donors.

Trimming left V 4 bases short and J 0 bases short, with 12 bases between. The CDR3 spans 15 residues. Germline CDR1 reads MNHNS; CDR2 reads SASEGT. The sequenced sample was PBMCs. The sequence was collected from a woman aged 45-65 years in good health and CMV-seronegative. The chain has TRBV6-1 and TRBJ1-1; weak D call: TRBD1 (6 bases). CDR3 protein: CASSARTAMNTEAFF. CDR3 sequence (DNA): TGTGCCAGCAGTGCCCGGACAGCGATGAACACTGAAGCTTTCTTT.